This T cell receptor (beta chain) was found in a study of cytomegalovirus exposure and HLA in healthy donors. Study-level results: The study listed 164 cytomegalovirus-associated TCR beta chains.

TCRdb keeps only in-frame clones here, not all; method: immunoSEQ multiplex PCR. The sample has roughly 59,000 clones, 80% to 95% seen once. The donors were members of the validation cohort, which comprised 120 subjects and was separate from the first cohort of 666 subjects. About this clone itself: Its antigen is currently unknown.

J gave up 2 bases and V 4 bases, and 11 bases lay outside the gene matches. CDR1 SGHRS and CDR2 YFSETQ come from the germline V gene. The CDR3 is 17 residues long. Sequencing was performed on PBMCs. The rearrangement links TRBV5-1 to TRBJ2-7; 11 bases fit TRBD2. The TCR was taken from a man aged 18-30 years in good health and CMV-seropositive. CDR3 region: CASSTTRGTSGPYEQYF. CDR3 nucleotides: TGCGCCAGCAGCACAACGAGGGGGACTAGCGGACCCTACGAGCAGTACTTC.